Below are 2 T cell receptor beta chains sequenced from a single sample in a study of blood T cell repertoires in COVID-19. The repertoire was sequenced with immunoSEQ multiplex PCR; TCRdb's copy has only in-frame clones and lacks some. The sample lists 350,000 or so clones; around 89% were seen once. Material for sequencing was peripheral blood. Source of these receptors: a man between 18 and 35 years old with active or convalescent COVID-19.

V usage is TRBV7-2 and J usage is TRBJ1-5; D gene ambiguous. Between the trimmed V and J ends, which lost 4 bases and 3 bases, there was a span of 10 bases. From germline, CDR1 is SGHTA and CDR2 FQGNSA. The CDR3 extends over 14 amino acids. The CDR3 nucleotides are TGTGCCAGCAGCTCACTAAGATCCAATCAGCCCCAGCATTTT. Amino acids: CASSSLRSNQPQHF.

This chain uses TRBV7-6 with TRBJ1-2; D gene uncertain. The CDR3 has 13 amino acids. The germline V and J ends were trimmed by 5 bases and 3 bases, with 10 bases remaining between them. Germline values: CDR1 SGHVS, CDR2 FNYEAQ. CDR3 sequence (DNA): TGTGCCAGCAGCCTCAGCGGAGACTATGGCTACACCTTC. Its protein product is CASSLSGDYGYTF.